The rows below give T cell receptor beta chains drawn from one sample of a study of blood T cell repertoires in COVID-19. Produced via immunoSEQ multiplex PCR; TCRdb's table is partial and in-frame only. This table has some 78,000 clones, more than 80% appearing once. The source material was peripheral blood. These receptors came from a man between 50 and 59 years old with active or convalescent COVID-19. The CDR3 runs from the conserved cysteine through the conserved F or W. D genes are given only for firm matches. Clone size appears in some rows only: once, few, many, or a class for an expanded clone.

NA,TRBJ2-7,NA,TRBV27,CASSPQGPSSYEQYF,TGTGCCAGCAGCCCCCAGGGGCCAAGCTCCTACGAGCAGTACTTC
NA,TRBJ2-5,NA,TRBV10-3,CAISVERAMKTQYF,TGTGCCATCAGTGTCGAACGCGCCATGAAGACCCAGTACTTC
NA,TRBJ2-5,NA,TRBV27,CASSRAVKHIETQYF,TGTGCCAGCAGTAGAGCGGTGAAACATATAGAGACCCAGTACTTC
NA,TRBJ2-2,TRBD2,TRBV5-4,CASSKSGTSGPNTGELFF,TGTGCCAGCAGCAAATCCGGGACTAGCGGACCGAACACCGGGGAGCTGTTTTTT
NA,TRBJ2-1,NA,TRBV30,CAWSRGGSYNEQFF,TGTGCCTGGAGTAGGGGGGGGTCCTACAATGAGCAGTTCTTC
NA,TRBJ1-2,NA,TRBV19,CASSMREWGYTF,TGTGCCAGTAGTATGAGGGAATGGGGCTACACCTTC
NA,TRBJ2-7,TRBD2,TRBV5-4,CASSTGTSASYEQYF,TGTGCCAGCAGCACAGGGACTAGTGCTTCCTACGAGCAGTACTTC
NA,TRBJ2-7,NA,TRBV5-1,CASSLVAGGLYEQYF,TGCGCCAGCAGCTTGGTTGCAGGTGGGCTCTACGAGCAGTACTTC
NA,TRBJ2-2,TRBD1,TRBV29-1,CSVGTGDTGELFF,TGCAGCGTTGGTACAGGGGACACCGGGGAGCTGTTTTTT
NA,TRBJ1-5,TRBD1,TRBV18,CASSPQGAHQPQHF,TGTGCCAGCTCACCACAGGGGGCGCATCAGCCCCAGCATTTT
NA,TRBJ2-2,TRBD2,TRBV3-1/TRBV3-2,CASSQEAGANTGELFF,TGTGCCAGCAGCCAAGAAGCGGGGGCGAACACCGGGGAGCTGTTTTTT
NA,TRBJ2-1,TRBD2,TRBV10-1,CASSDPGRADEQFF,TGCGCCAGCAGTGACCCCGGGAGGGCCGATGAGCAGTTCTTC
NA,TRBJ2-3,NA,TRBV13,CASSSSSSADTQYF,TGTGCCAGCAGCTCGTCGAGTAGCGCAGATACGCAGTATTTT
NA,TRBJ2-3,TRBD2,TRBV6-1,CASSDQRETSGRITQYF,TGTGCCAGCAGTGATCAACGGGAAACTAGCGGGAGAATCACGCAGTATTTT
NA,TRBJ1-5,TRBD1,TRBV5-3,CARSLGGQAFYSNQPQHF,TGTGCCAGAAGCCTTGGGGGACAGGCCTTTTATAGCAATCAGCCCCAGCATTTT
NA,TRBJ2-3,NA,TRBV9,CASSVGTGPSTDTQYF,TGTGCCAGCAGCGTAGGTACAGGCCCTAGCACAGATACGCAGTATTTT
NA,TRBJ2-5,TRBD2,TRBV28,CASSKGTSGRAPETQYF,TGTGCTAGCAGCAAAGGGACTAGCGGGAGGGCCCCAGAGACCCAGTACTTC
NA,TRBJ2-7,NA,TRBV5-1,CASSDYKGRGSEQYF,TGCGCCAGCAGCGATTATAAGGGGCGAGGCTCCGAGCAGTACTTC
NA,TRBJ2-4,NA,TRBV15,CATSPFEGAGIQYF,TGTGCCACCAGCCCCTTTGAAGGGGCTGGCATTCAGTACTTC
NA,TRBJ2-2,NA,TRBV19,CASSMGGRDTGELFF,TGTGCCAGTAGTATGGGGGGTCGGGACACCGGGGAGCTGTTTTTT
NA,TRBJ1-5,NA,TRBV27,CASSFGPRQPQHF,TGTGCCAGCAGTTTTGGGCCACGTCAGCCCCAGCATTTT
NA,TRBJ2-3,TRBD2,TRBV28,CASSLSAGGVADTQYF,TGTGCCAGCAGTTTATCGGCGGGAGGTGTGGCAGATACGCAGTATTTT
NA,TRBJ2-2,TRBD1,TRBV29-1,CSVEPDRGTGELFF,TGCAGCGTTGAACCCGACAGGGGAACCGGGGAGCTGTTTTTT
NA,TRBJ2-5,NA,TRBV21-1,CASLGQVFFVETQYF,TGTGCCAGCCTCGGACAGGTCTTTTTTGTAGAGACCCAGTACTTC
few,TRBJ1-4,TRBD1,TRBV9,CASSVVDRVPTNEKLFF,TGTGCCAGCAGCGTAGTGGACAGGGTTCCAACTAATGAAAAACTGTTTTTT
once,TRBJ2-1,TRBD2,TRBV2,CASKLAGGSNEQFF,TGTGCCAGCAAACTAGCGGGAGGATCCAATGAGCAGTTCTTC
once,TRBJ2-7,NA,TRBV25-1,CASSEYGDYEQYF,TGTGCCAGCAGTGAATACGGGGACTACGAGCAGTACTTC
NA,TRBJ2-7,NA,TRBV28,CASSLGGGSSHEQYF,TGTGCCAGCAGTTTAGGAGGGGGCAGTTCCCACGAGCAGTACTTC
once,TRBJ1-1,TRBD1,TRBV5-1,CASSAERGTAHLNTEAFF,TGCGCCAGCAGCGCTGAAAGAGGGACAGCACACTTGAACACTGAAGCTTTCTTT
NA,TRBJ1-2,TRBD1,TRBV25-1,CASRRDSYGYTF,TGTGCCAGCAGAAGGGACAGTTATGGCTACACCTTC
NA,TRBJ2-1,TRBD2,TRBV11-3,CASSLPPLREALNEQFF,TGTGCCAGCAGCTTACCCCCCCTGCGGGAGGCCCTTAATGAGCAGTTCTTC
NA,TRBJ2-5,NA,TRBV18,CASSPRTGELKTQYF,TGTGCCAGCTCACCACGGACGGGAGAGCTGAAGACCCAGTACTTC
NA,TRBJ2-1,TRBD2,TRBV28,CASTTGTSLANEQFF,TGTGCCAGCACTACGGGGACTAGCTTAGCCAATGAGCAGTTCTTC
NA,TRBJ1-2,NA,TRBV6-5,CASSYIVGGAYPGYTF,TGTGCCAGCAGTTACATTGTTGGGGGGGCATACCCTGGCTACACCTTC
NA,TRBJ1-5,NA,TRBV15,CATSRDKAPGDQPQHF,TGTGCCACCAGCAGAGATAAAGCCCCAGGGGATCAGCCCCAGCATTTT
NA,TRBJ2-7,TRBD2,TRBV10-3,CAISESGTSGSYEQYF,TGTGCCATCAGTGAATCCGGGACTAGCGGGAGCTACGAGCAGTACTTC
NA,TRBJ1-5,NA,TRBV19,CASSMGQVVYQPQHF,TGTGCCAGTAGTATGGGGCAGGTTGTTTATCAGCCCCAGCATTTT
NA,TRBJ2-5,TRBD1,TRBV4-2,CASSRSTGGADETQYF,TGTGCCAGCAGCCGATCGACAGGGGGCGCGGATGAGACCCAGTACTTC
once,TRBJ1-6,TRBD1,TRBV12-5,CASGPTGGNYNSPLHF,TGTGCTAGTGGCCCTACAGGGGGCAACTATAATTCACCCCTCCACTTT
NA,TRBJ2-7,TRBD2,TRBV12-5,CASGLPLSGGGNEQYF,TGTGCTAGTGGTCTCCCTCTTAGCGGGGGAGGGAACGAGCAGTACTTC
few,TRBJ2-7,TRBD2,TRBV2,CASSALAAGGNEQYF,TGTGCCAGCAGTGCTTTAGCGGCGGGAGGTAACGAGCAGTACTTC
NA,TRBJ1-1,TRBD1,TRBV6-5,CASSSRGAFGTEAFF,TGTGCCAGCAGTTCCAGGGGGGCCTTTGGGACTGAAGCTTTCTTT
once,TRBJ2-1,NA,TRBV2,CASARTSSYNEQFF,TGTGCCAGCGCTCGGACAAGTTCCTACAATGAGCAGTTCTTC
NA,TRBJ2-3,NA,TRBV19,CASSPRLVDTQYF,TGTGCCAGTAGTCCAAGACTAGTAGATACGCAGTATTTT
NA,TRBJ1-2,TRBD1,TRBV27,CASSRDRDYGYTF,TGTGCCAGCAGCAGGGACAGGGACTATGGCTACACCTTC
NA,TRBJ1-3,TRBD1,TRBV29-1,CSVAMRQGTGNTIYF,TGCAGCGTTGCTATGAGACAGGGAACTGGAAACACCATATATTTT
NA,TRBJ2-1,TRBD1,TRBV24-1,CATSDYGQGDEQFF,TGTGCCACCAGTGATTACGGACAGGGGGATGAGCAGTTCTTC
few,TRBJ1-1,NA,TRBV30,CACSTSNTEAFF,TGTGCCTGTTCGACATCGAACACTGAAGCTTTCTTT
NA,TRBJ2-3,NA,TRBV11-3,CASSSAGSTQYF,TGTGCCAGCAGTTCGGCGGGAAGTACGCAGTATTTT
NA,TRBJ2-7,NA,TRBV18,CASSQNRYEQYF,TGTGCCAGCTCACAAAACAGGTACGAGCAGTACTTC
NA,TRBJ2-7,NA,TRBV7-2,CASSLVRGTYEQYF,TGTGCCAGCAGCTTAGTTCGAGGGACCTACGAGCAGTACTTC
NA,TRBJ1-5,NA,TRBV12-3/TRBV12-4,CASSRNSNQPQHF,TGTGCCAGCAGCAGGAATAGCAATCAGCCCCAGCATTTT
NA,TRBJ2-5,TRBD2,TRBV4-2,CASSQDPAGGLETQYF,TGTGCCAGCAGCCAAGATCCGGCGGGGGGGCTGGAGACCCAGTACTTC